The 15 T cell receptor beta chains reported below all come from one sample, sequenced in a study of blood T cell repertoires in COVID-19. Repertoires were generated with immunoSEQ multiplex PCR, while TCRdb's copy carries only in-frame clones and drops some. The sample lists around 160,000 clones; approximately 80% were seen once. Material: peripheral blood. Source of these receptors: a man in his sixties with active or convalescent COVID-19.

The chain couples TRBV9 to TRBJ2-7; TRBD1 aligns across 9 bases. CDR3 size: 15 residues. V dropped 0 bases and J dropped 2; count of bases not matched to a gene: 3. Germline V gene sequence: CDR1 SGDLS, CDR2 YYNGEE. The CDR3 loop is CASSVGQGGTYEQYF. The CDR3 DNA follows: TGTGCCAGCAGCGTAGGACAGGGGGGCACCTACGAGCAGTACTTC.

The table lists this clone with a count of one. V gene TRBV7-6 combines with J gene TRBJ2-3, with TRBD2 matching over 8 bases. Germline V CDR1 and CDR2: SGHVS, FNYEAQ. The CDR3 spans 15 residues. V lost 5 bases to trimming and J lost 4 bases; unmatched junction nucleotides: 8. The CDR3 DNA sequence: TGTGCCAGCAGCCCCAGCGGGAGAAGGTCAGATACGCAGTATTTT. Encoded protein: CASSPSGRRSDTQYF.

This clone was observed at least ten times. The rearrangement links TRBV4-3 to TRBJ1-2; 7 nucleotides match TRBD1. Looked up from germline, CDR1 is LGHNA and CDR2 is YSLEER. The CDR3 has 15 residues. V shed 1 base and J 6 bases; nucleotides not matched to a gene: 8. CDR3 region: CASSQARNQGDGYTF. In nucleotides, the CDR3 is TGCGCCAGCAGCCAAGCTAGGAACCAGGGGGATGGCTACACCTTC.

The chain links TRBV5-1 to TRBJ2-1; 8 nucleotides match TRBD2. The CDR3 runs 15 residues. V lost 1 base, J lost 7 bases, and 7 bases stayed unmatched. CDR1 and CDR2 (germline): SGHRS, YFSETQ. The CDR3 is CASSLTAGASNEQFF. CDR3 DNA: TGCGCCAGCAGCTTGACAGCGGGAGCTTCAAATGAGCAGTTCTTC.

The chain links TRBV5-1 to TRBJ1-1, with D possibly TRBD1 on 6 matching bases. The CDR3 length is 17 residues. The V and J ends lost 3 bases and 4 bases respectively, with 22 bases between them. Germline values: CDR1 SGHRS, CDR2 YFSETQ. The CDR3 sequence is CASSSPGTGLWGTEAFF. The DNA of the CDR3 is TGCGCCAGCAGCTCACCGGGAACAGGGCTCTGGGGCACTGAAGCTTTCTTT.

This chain uses TRBV5-4 with TRBJ2-2, with a tentative D call TRBD2 (5 bases). V lost 0 bases, J lost 7 bases, and 7 bases lay in between. Germline assignment: CDR1 SGHNT and CDR2 YYREEE (reference sequence). This CDR3 has 13 amino acids. The DNA for the CDR3 is TGTGCCAGCAGCTTGGTACGGGGCGGGGAGCTGTTTTTT. Translation: CASSLVRGGELFF.

At least ten counts were recorded for this clone. This rearrangement joins TRBV24-1 to TRBJ1-2; 7 bases agree with TRBD1. J was trimmed by 8 bases and V by 4 bases; bases with no gene match: 9. The CDR3 has 14 residues. From germline, CDR1 is KGHDR and CDR2 SFDVKD. Here the CDR3 DNA reads TGTGCCACCAGTGACTCGTACAGGGGTAGCGGCTACACCTTC. It encodes CATSDSYRGSGYTF.

This clone was counted only a few times. The chain employs TRBV5-6 and TRBJ2-7; D is perhaps TRBD1 (5 bases). CDR3 size: 13 residues. Germline CDR1 is SGHDT and CDR2 is YYEEEE. V was trimmed by 1 base and J by 3 bases, leaving 8 bases between them. The CDR3 nucleotides are TGTGCCAGCAGCTTGACAGGCCTCTACGAGCAGTACTTC. Its protein is CASSLTGLYEQYF.

This clone appeared a few times. The chain combines TRBV19 with TRBJ2-2; 7 bases line up with TRBD1. The CDR3 runs 17 residues. Germline lookup yields CDR1 LNHDA and CDR2 SQIVND (reference sequence). Unmatched junction bases numbered 11, after V lost 3 bases and J lost 4 bases. The CDR3 reads CASSMIPRAGGTGELFF. DNA of the CDR3: TGTGCCAGTAGTATGATCCCTAGAGCAGGGGGCACCGGGGAGCTGTTTTTT.

This chain joins TRBV7-9 and TRBJ2-1; 10 bases agree with TRBD2. CDR3 length: 17 amino acids. Germline assignment: CDR1 SEHNR and CDR2 FQNEAQ (reference sequence). With 2 bases clipped from V and 1 base from J, the junction kept 5 bases outside the gene matches. The CDR3 nucleotides are TGTGCCAGCAGCTTATCCTTAGCGGGAGGATCCTACAATGAGCAGTTCTTC. Translation gives CASSLSLAGGSYNEQFF.

The chain combines TRBV5-4 with TRBJ1-4, with 7 bases that match TRBD1. The CDR3 sequence is 14 residues long. Germline CDR1 is SGHNT and CDR2 is YYREEE (reference sequence). Trimming removed 2 bases from V and 4 bases from J; junction bases left unmatched: 2. As DNA, the CDR3 is TGTGCCAGCAGCTTACAGGGGCTTAATGAAAAACTGTTTTTT. Protein sequence: CASSLQGLNEKLFF.

V and J are TRBV9 and TRBJ2-2; D unresolved. In germline, CDR1 is SGDLS, CDR2 YYNGEE. V lost 0 bases to trimming and J lost 7 bases, with 4 bases between them. This CDR3 is 12 amino acids long. The CDR3 sequence: CASSVVFGELFF. The CDR3 nucleotides are TGTGCCAGCAGCGTAGTCTTCGGGGAGCTGTTTTTT.

J is TRBJ2-5 and V is TRBV2; TRBD1 agrees at 7 bases. The V gene end was trimmed by 7 bases and the J gene end by 3 bases; junction bases not matched to a gene: 2. This CDR3 region has 12 residues. Germline CDR1 reads SNHLY; CDR2 reads FYNNEI. DNA of the CDR3: TGTGCCAGCACCGGGACAGAAGAGACCCAGTACTTC. Its protein product is CASTGTEETQYF.

The J gene is TRBJ2-7, the V gene TRBV3-1 (or the pseudogene TRBV3-2); 12 positions agree with TRBD2. The CDR3 covers 14 residues. Germline CDR1 and CDR2: LGHDT and YNNKEL (reference sequence). Trimming cost V 6 bases and J 5 bases; bases outside gene matches: 5. The CDR3 loop is CASRSRLAGDEQYF. CDR3 DNA sequence: TGTGCCAGCAGATCACGACTAGCGGGAGACGAGCAGTACTTC.

The chain links TRBV6-5 to TRBJ2-2; weak D call: TRBD2 (6 bases). Trimming cost V 5 bases and J 10 bases, with 14 bases left between them. The CDR3 totals 13 residues. Germline CDR1 reads MNHEY; CDR2 reads SVGAGI. CDR3 in amino acids: CASSTGGSAELFF. The CDR3 DNA follows: TGTGCCAGCAGTACCGGGGGTAGCGCGGAGCTGTTTTTT.